Listed below are T cell receptor beta chains from one sample, sequenced in a study of T-cell reconstitution after alpha-beta-depleted transplantation in children. Each CDR3 protein gets one entry after TCRdb re-called the PCR reads with MiXCR. The table shows 500,000 to 600,000 distinct CDR3 sequences, with 18% occurring only once. The sequencing here drew on PBMCs from the stem cell graft donor, taken from the stem cell graft. The receptors were sampled from a human donor who donated a stem cell graft to a child with acute lymphoblastic leukemia. CDR3s include the opening cysteine and the closing phenylalanine or tryptophan. Clone size is given for some rows only: seen once, a few or many times, or a class if the clone is expanded.

CDR3aa: CASSLMQRGGYNEQFF
j_gene: TRBJ2-1
abundance: -
v_gene: TRBV12-3/TRBV12-4

CDR3aa: CASSLSTGGGYSPLHF
j_gene: TRBJ1-6
abundance: many
v_gene: TRBV5-1

CDR3aa: CASSYNRVPTNEKLFF
j_gene: TRBJ1-4
abundance: few
v_gene: TRBV6-5

CDR3aa: CASSWQGMGTDTQYF
j_gene: TRBJ2-3
abundance: few
v_gene: TRBV5-6

CDR3aa: CSASWASGPHSFSYEQYF
j_gene: TRBJ2-7
abundance: few
v_gene: TRBV20-1

CDR3aa: CASSDGTSVDTQYF
j_gene: TRBJ2-3
abundance: few
v_gene: TRBV9

CDR3aa: CSYPEGERETQYF
j_gene: TRBJ2-5
abundance: -
v_gene: TRBV29-1

CDR3aa: CASSQDQRGSYNSPLHF
j_gene: TRBJ1-6
abundance: -
v_gene: TRBV4-1

CDR3aa: CASSLVGGPDPEQFF
j_gene: TRBJ2-1
abundance: -
v_gene: TRBV5-1

CDR3aa: CASSLVGTGRVEQYF
j_gene: TRBJ2-7
abundance: -
v_gene: TRBV6-1

CDR3aa: CASTRGGSYEQYF
j_gene: TRBJ2-7
abundance: -
v_gene: TRBV12-5

CDR3aa: CASSPRTRYTGELFF
j_gene: TRBJ2-2
abundance: few
v_gene: TRBV9

CDR3aa: CASSWLVDEQFF
j_gene: TRBJ2-1
abundance: -
v_gene: TRBV5-5

CDR3aa: CASSSGTSGSSTDTQYF
j_gene: TRBJ2-3
abundance: -
v_gene: TRBV5-1

CDR3aa: CASYLSAGELFF
j_gene: TRBJ2-2
abundance: -
v_gene: TRBV12-3/TRBV12-4

CDR3aa: CASRGSFPGQGARNYGYTF
j_gene: TRBJ1-2
abundance: once
v_gene: TRBV9

CDR3aa: CASSYFGLAAIHRAQYF
j_gene: TRBJ2-5
abundance: -
v_gene: TRBV6-5

CDR3aa: CASSTNPGTEAGELFF
j_gene: TRBJ2-2
abundance: few
v_gene: TRBV5-1

CDR3aa: CASSPLAHSYNEQFF
j_gene: TRBJ2-1
abundance: many
v_gene: TRBV12-3/TRBV12-4

CDR3aa: CAWSVTGNSYEQYF
j_gene: TRBJ2-7
abundance: few
v_gene: TRBV30

CDR3aa: CASSMTTGTVNTEAFF
j_gene: TRBJ1-1
abundance: few
v_gene: TRBV5-6

CDR3aa: CSAGGMIYEQYF
j_gene: TRBJ2-7
abundance: few
v_gene: TRBV20-1

CDR3aa: CASSRGAQRTEAFF
j_gene: TRBJ1-1
abundance: -
v_gene: TRBV18

CDR3aa: CSARQRFTDTQYF
j_gene: TRBJ2-3
abundance: few
v_gene: TRBV20-1

CDR3aa: CSVPTPSSYEQYF
j_gene: TRBJ2-7
abundance: -
v_gene: TRBV20-1

CDR3aa: CASSLAGVVDEQFF
j_gene: TRBJ2-1
abundance: few
v_gene: TRBV12-3/TRBV12-4

CDR3aa: CASSPDPGREETGELFF
j_gene: TRBJ2-2
abundance: few
v_gene: TRBV3-1

CDR3aa: CASSQDGWGADTEAFF
j_gene: TRBJ1-1
abundance: few
v_gene: TRBV3-1

CDR3aa: CASGLDGNYGYTF
j_gene: TRBJ1-2
abundance: -
v_gene: TRBV5-8